A selection of T cell receptor beta chains follows, all from one sample in a study of technical replicates of blood from a few donors. Method: immunoSEQ multiplex PCR; TCRdb's copy keeps in-frame clones and lacks some. The data contain more than 65,000 clones, 75% to 95% of them singletons. Sequenced: T cells isolated from PBMCs. These receptors were obtained from a human donor in good health. Some clones in this sample may be carry-over from other donors' samples. Both conserved end residues are part of each CDR3. Each record gives: CDR3 protein, CDR3 DNA, clone size, V gene, J gene, D gene. D genes are given only for firm matches. Clone size is not always given. Where it is, it says once, few, many or a class for expanded clones.

CATNPGLAADLSSYEQYF	TGTGCCACTAACCCGGGACTAGCGGCAGATCTCTCTTCCTACGAGCAGTACTTC	-	TRBV25-1	TRBJ2-7	TRBD2
CASSLGTSGRYNEQFF	TGTGCCAGCAGCTTGGGGACTAGCGGTCGTTACAATGAGCAGTTCTTC	-	TRBV5-6	TRBJ2-1	TRBD2
CASSPPGLAKNEQFF	TGCGCCAGCAGCCCCCCGGGACTAGCCAAAAATGAGCAGTTCTTC	-	TRBV5-1	TRBJ2-1	TRBD2
CASSYSRVGELFF	TGTGCCAGCAGTTACTCGAGGGTCGGGGAGCTGTTTTTT	-	TRBV6-5	TRBJ2-2	-
CASSATGAKAEAFF	TGTGCCAGTAGTGCGACAGGGGCCAAAGCTGAAGCTTTCTTT	once	TRBV19	TRBJ1-1	TRBD1
CASSQDPRLAGRAYEQYF	TGTGCCAGCAGCCAAGACCCCCGACTAGCGGGAAGGGCCTACGAGCAGTACTTC	-	TRBV14	TRBJ2-7	TRBD2
CASSQGVPLRAFF	TGCGCCAGCAGCCAAGGCGTACCCCTGAGGGCTTTCTTT	-	TRBV4-1	TRBJ1-1	-
CASSLTGPYSGNTIYF	TGTGCCAGCAGCTTAACAGGGCCCTACTCTGGAAACACCATATATTTT	-	TRBV13	TRBJ1-3	-
CARKTPHNEQFF	TGTGCCAGAAAAACACCGCACAATGAGCAGTTCTTC	-	TRBV2	TRBJ2-1	-
CASVIQGPYEQYF	TGTGCCAGCGTAATACAGGGGCCCTACGAGCAGTACTTC	-	TRBV2	TRBJ2-7	TRBD1
CASRATGILNTEAFF	TGCGCCAGCAGGGCGACCGGGATATTGAACACTGAAGCTTTCTTT	few	TRBV5-1	TRBJ1-1	-
CASIASGGTMNNEQFF	TGTGCCAGCATCGCTAGCGGGGGGACAATGAACAATGAGCAGTTCTTC	-	TRBV2	TRBJ2-1	TRBD2
CASSHGGNTEAFF	TGCGCCAGCAGCCACGGGGGGAACACTGAAGCTTTCTTT	-	TRBV5-1	TRBJ1-1	-
CSVERQGVNEQFF	TGCAGCGTTGAGAGACAGGGGGTCAATGAGCAGTTCTTC	-	TRBV29-1	TRBJ2-1	TRBD1
CASSGGLAAVYEQYF	TGTGCCAGCAGCGGAGGACTAGCGGCAGTCTACGAGCAGTACTTC	-	TRBV28	TRBJ2-7	TRBD2
CASSFRDRGVNQPQHF	TGTGCCAGCAGCTTCCGGGACAGGGGAGTCAATCAGCCCCAGCATTTT	-	TRBV5-4	TRBJ1-5	TRBD1
CASSYGLAADYEQYF	TGTGCCAGCAGTTACGGGCTAGCGGCGGACTACGAGCAGTACTTC	-	TRBV6-5	TRBJ2-7	TRBD2
CASSLQVEGGELFF	TGTGCCAGCAGTTTGCAGGTCGAGGGCGGGGAGCTGTTTTTT	-	TRBV6-5	TRBJ2-2	-
CASSLVRGKDTEAFF	TGTGCCAGCAGCTTAGTACGGGGGAAGGACACTGAAGCTTTCTTT	-	TRBV11-3	TRBJ1-1	-
CASSSTGANTEAFF	TGTGCCAGCAGCTCGACAGGGGCAAACACTGAAGCTTTCTTT	-	TRBV7-3	TRBJ1-1	TRBD1
CASSLRLAGYNEQFF	TGTGCCAGCAGCCTGAGGCTAGCGGGGTACAATGAGCAGTTCTTC	-	TRBV7-9	TRBJ2-1	TRBD2
CASSSGQANYGYTF	TGTGCCAGCAGTTCTGGACAAGCTAACTATGGCTACACCTTC	-	TRBV5-5	TRBJ1-2	-